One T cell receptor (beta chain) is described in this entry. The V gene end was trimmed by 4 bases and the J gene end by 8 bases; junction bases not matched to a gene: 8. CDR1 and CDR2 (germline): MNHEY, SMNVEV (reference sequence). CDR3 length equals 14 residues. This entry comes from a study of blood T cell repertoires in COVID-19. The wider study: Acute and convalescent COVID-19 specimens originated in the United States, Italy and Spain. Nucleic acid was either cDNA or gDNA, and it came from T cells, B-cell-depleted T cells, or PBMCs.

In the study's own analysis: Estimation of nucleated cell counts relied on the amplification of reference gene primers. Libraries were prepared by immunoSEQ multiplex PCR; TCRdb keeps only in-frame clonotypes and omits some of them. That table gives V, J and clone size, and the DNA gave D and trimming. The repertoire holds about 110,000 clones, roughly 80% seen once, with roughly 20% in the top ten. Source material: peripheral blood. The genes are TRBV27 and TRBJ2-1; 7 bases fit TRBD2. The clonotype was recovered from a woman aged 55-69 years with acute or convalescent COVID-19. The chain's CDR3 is CASSWLARGYEQFF. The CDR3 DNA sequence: TGTGCCAGCAGTTGGCTAGCGCGGGGGTATGAGCAGTTCTTC.